The 11 T cell receptor beta chains below all came from one sample that was sequenced in a study of blood T cell repertoires in COVID-19 (dated by TCRdb to 2018 to 2020). Library method: the immunoSEQ multiplex PCR assay. TCRdb limited this immuneACCESS table to in-frame rearrangements with V and J called. A share of clones is missing; checked studies link under half to unresolved V genes, and the rest is unexplained. This sample is represented by about 50,000 clones; more than 75% of them were singletons. The top ten clonotypes cover approximately 2.1% of the sample. Source material: peripheral blood. These receptors were obtained from a woman in her sixties or seventies with acute or convalescent COVID-19.

The J gene is TRBJ1-5, the V gene TRBV5-5, with no clear D. The V and J ends lost 1 base and 6 bases respectively, with 14 bases between them. The CDR3 length is 15 residues. Germline V lookup: CDR1 SGHKS, CDR2 YYEKEE (reference sequence). The CDR3 nucleotides are TGTGCCAGCAGCTTGTACTATCAGGAGGGTCAGCCCCAGCATTTT. It is translated as CASSLYYQEGQPQHF.

V is TRBV15 and J is TRBJ2-1; weak D call: TRBD2 (5 bases). Germline V gives CDR1 LNHNV, CDR2 YYDKDF (reference sequence). With 0 bases removed from V and 4 bases from J, the gap between germline ends came to 16 bases. The CDR3 length is 17 residues. The CDR3 region has the DNA TGTGCCACCAGCAGAGAGATAGCGAGCTCGCCTTACAATGAGCAGTTCTTC. Its translation is CATSREIASSPYNEQFF.

This clone occurred once. V usage is TRBV19 and J usage is TRBJ1-3; D remains unclear. The CDR3 is 14 amino acids. Germline CDR1 LNHDA, CDR2 SQIVND (reference sequence). With 5 bases removed from V and 3 bases from J, the gap between germline ends came to 11 bases. The CDR3 loop reads CASSVGGFGNTIYF. CDR3 sequence (DNA): TGTGCCAGTAGTGTGGGAGGGTTTGGAAACACCATATATTTT.

V usage is TRBV7-9 and J usage is TRBJ2-1; D gene uncertain. CDR1 is SEHNR and CDR2 is FQNEAQ in the germline V gene (reference sequence). V lost 0 bases and J 4 bases, leaving 4 bases between the germline ends. The length of the CDR3 is 13 residues. CDR3 protein: CASSLARYNEQFF. CDR3 bases: TGTGCCAGCAGCTTAGCCAGGTACAATGAGCAGTTCTTC.

This chain uses TRBV18 with TRBJ1-3; a weak D match, TRBD1 (5 bases). CDR3 length equals 17 residues. Germline lookup yields CDR1 KGHSH and CDR2 LQKENI. V was clipped by 3 bases and J by 0 bases, with 15 bases between them. CDR3 region: CASSPQGGRFSGNTIYF. The CDR3 DNA reads as TGTGCCAGCTCACCGCAGGGAGGCAGATTCTCTGGAAACACCATATATTTT.

As DNA, the CDR3 is TGTGCCAGCAGCTTAGGAGGAGGATACAATCAGCCCCAGCATTTT. Its protein product is CASSLGGGYNQPQHF. This chain connects TRBV7-9 to TRBJ1-5; D unclear. V lost 1 base and J lost 3, with 10 bases in between. The CDR3 sequence is 15 residues long. Germline V gives CDR1 SEHNR, CDR2 FQNEAQ (reference sequence).

This clone occurred a few times. The chain has TRBV2 and TRBJ1-1; TRBD1 agrees at 8 bases. Looked up from germline, CDR1 is SNHLY and CDR2 is FYNNEI. J lost 1 base, V lost 8 bases, and 9 bases had no gene match. This CDR3 is 15 amino acids long. Written as DNA, the CDR3 is TGTGCCAGCCATTCTGCAGGGGGCAGGAACACTGAAGCTTTCTTT. Protein: CASHSAGGRNTEAFF.

This clone was observed a handful of times. The V and J genes are TRBV5-4 and TRBJ2-1; a weak D match, TRBD2 (5 bases). The CDR3 length is 14 residues. Germline V gives CDR1 SGHNT, CDR2 YYREEE (reference sequence). Trimming took off 2 bases at V and 8 bases at J, with 14 bases between the two ends. CDR3 DNA sequence: TGTGCCAGCAGCTTACCAACTAGTAACGATGAGCAGTTCTTC. This translates into CASSLPTSNDEQFF.

J is TRBJ2-3 and V is TRBV7-9; D gene ambiguous. The CDR3 spans 15 residues. Germline V gene lookup returns CDR1 SEHNR and CDR2 FQNEAQ (reference sequence). The ends were cut back, 1 base at V and 1 base at J, with 9 bases in the middle. The chain's CDR3 is CASSLVQVRTDTQYF. CDR3 coding DNA: TGTGCCAGCAGCTTAGTGCAGGTTCGCACAGATACGCAGTATTTT. Full variable domain (remainder filled in from reference TRBV7-9 and TRBJ2-3): DTGVSQNPRHKITKRGQNVTFRCDPISEHNRLYWYRQTLGQGPEFLTYFQNEAQLEKSRLLSDRFSAERPKGSFSTLEIQRTEQGDSAMYLCASSLVQVRTDTQYFGPGTRLTVL.

This sequence joins TRBV18 and TRBJ1-1; the match to TRBD1 covers 8 bases. Losses at the gene ends were 4 bases for V and 3 bases for J; bases not matched to a gene: 4. Germline lookup yields CDR1 KGHSH and CDR2 LQKENI. The CDR3 has 14 amino acids. CDR3 region: CASSLDRVYTEAFF. CDR3 nucleotides: TGTGCCAGCTCACTGGACAGGGTGTACACTGAAGCTTTCTTT.

This rearrangement joins TRBV6-1 to TRBJ1-2; D is ambiguous. The CDR3 is made up of 12 amino acids. The V end lost 2 bases, the J end lost 6 bases, and 7 bases lay between the germline ends. From germline, CDR1 is MNHNS and CDR2 SASEGT. The CDR3 spells CASSEPQNGYTF. In DNA form, the CDR3 reads TGTGCCAGCAGTGAACCGCAGAATGGCTACACCTTC.